The 18 T cell receptor beta chains reported below all come from one sample, sequenced in a study of cytomegalovirus exposure and HLA in healthy donors. This PCR relied on a set of 60 Vbeta primers and 13 Jbeta primers. Generated by immunoSEQ multiplex PCR, the TCRdb table keeps only in-frame clones and is missing some. The table has a few hundred thousand clones, 77% seen once. Material for sequencing was PBMCs. The receptor set was obtained from a woman aged 60-75 years in good health and CMV-seropositive.

The chain combines TRBV28 with TRBJ2-2, with no clear D. Trimming left V 11 bases short and J 2 bases short, with 12 bases between. CDR1 and CDR2 from the germline V gene are MDHEN and SYDVKM. The CDR3 totals 13 residues. CDR3 residues: CASTRSNTGELFF. The CDR3 DNA sequence: TGTGCCTCCACGAGATCAAACACCGGGGAGCTGTTTTTT. Drawing the rest from reference TRBV28 and TRBJ2-2, the complete variable domain is DVKVTQSSRYLVKRTGEKVFLECVQDMDHENMFWYRQDPGLGLRLIYFSYDVKMKEKGDIPEGYSVSREKKERFSLILESASTNQTSMYLCASTRSNTGELFFGEGSRLTVL.

The rearrangement links TRBV19 to TRBJ2-2; the match to TRBD2 covers 9 bases. This CDR3 comprises 15 residues. Losses at the gene ends were 6 bases for V and 4 bases for J; bases not matched to a gene: 6. Germline values: CDR1 LNHDA, CDR2 SQIVND (reference sequence). The CDR3 DNA reads as TGTGCCAGTAGCCCCGGACTAGCGAGCACCGGGGAGCTGTTTTTT. The encoded protein is CASSPGLASTGELFF.

The J gene is TRBJ1-2, the V gene TRBV5-1, with D possibly being TRBD1 (5 bases). The V and J ends lost 2 bases and 4 bases respectively, with 9 bases between them. Germline values: CDR1 SGHRS, CDR2 YFSETQ. The CDR3 is made up of 13 amino acids. In DNA, the CDR3 is TGCGCCAGCAGCTTAACAGGATTCTATGGCTACACCTTC. It encodes CASSLTGFYGYTF.

The V gene is TRBV11-2, the J gene TRBJ1-6, with D perhaps matching TRBD1 (6 bases). Germline V gene lookup returns CDR1 SGHAT and CDR2 FQNNGV. V was pared by 1 base and J by 10 bases, with 14 bases between. This CDR3 has 15 residues. The CDR3 region has the DNA TGTGCCAGCAGCTTAGGGGCAGGAACAGGGTCACCCCTCCACTTT. Encoded protein: CASSLGAGTGSPLHF.

This clone was counted only a few times. The chain joins TRBV6-1 to TRBJ2-3; maybe TRBD1 (5 bases). Germline values: CDR1 MNHNS, CDR2 SASEGT. This CDR3 has 13 amino acids. Trimming stripped 4 bases from V and 4 bases from J, with 9 bases between. The CDR3 sequence: CASSAGISDTQYF. The CDR3 DNA follows: TGTGCCAGCAGTGCAGGGATTTCAGATACGCAGTATTTT.

The DNA for the CDR3 is TGCGCCAGCCGGGGACAGGGGGTGGGGGAGCAGTACTTC. Its translation is CASRGQGVGEQYF. The chain is built from TRBV5-1 and TRBJ2-7, with 11 positions matching TRBD1. Germline CDR1 reads SGHRS; CDR2 reads YFSETQ. The CDR3 length is 13 residues. Losses at the gene ends were 7 bases for V and 7 bases for J; bases not matched to a gene: 7.

V usage is TRBV6-5 and J usage is TRBJ2-7; 7 bases line up with TRBD1. Trimming removed 5 bases from V and 2 bases from J; junction bases left unmatched: 6. Germline CDR1 is MNHEY and CDR2 is SVGAGI. The CDR3 runs to 14 residues. The CDR3 loop reads CASSRRQGTYEQYF. CDR3 bases: TGTGCCAGCAGTCGTAGACAGGGAACCTACGAGCAGTACTTC.

This clone was picked up a small number of times. The rearrangement joins TRBV29-1 to TRBJ1-1; unclear D gene. This CDR3 contains 14 residues. Germline V lookup: CDR1 SQVTM, CDR2 ANQGSEA. V was cut by 4 bases and J by 7 bases, with 19 bases left in between. CDR3 nucleotide sequence: TGCAGCGTTGTTGGGTGGGGAGGTAAGAGTGAAGCTTTCTTT. Translation gives CSVVGWGGKSEAFF.

The chain carries TRBV30 and TRBJ2-7; D not certain. The CDR3 runs 13 residues. V was clipped by 2 bases and J by 6 bases, with 14 bases between them. Germline V lookup: CDR1 GTSNPN, CDR2 SVGIG (reference sequence). The CDR3 region is CAWSMRLDSEQYF. CDR3 bases: TGTGCCTGGAGTATGAGGCTAGATTCCGAGCAGTACTTC.

In this sample, this clone turned up once. This rearrangement joins TRBV9 to TRBJ2-4; possible D gene TRBD2, 7 bases. This CDR3 is built from 14 residues. CDR1 is SGDLS, CDR2 YYNGEE, per germline. V lost 4 bases to trimming and J lost 7 bases, with 15 bases between them. CDR3 sequence (DNA): TGTGCCAGCAGCCCAAGGGGGGGGGAGAACATTCAGTACTTC. Amino acid sequence: CASSPRGGENIQYF.

This clone was detected only a few times. CDR3 DNA: TGCGCCAGCAGCTTGGACGGTCTGAACACTGAAGCTTTCTTT. Translating gives CASSLDGLNTEAFF. The rearrangement links TRBV5-1 to TRBJ1-1; D is undetermined. Germline-derived CDR1 and CDR2 are SGHRS and YFSETQ. This CDR3 has 14 amino acids. V was shortened by 0 bases and J by 0 bases, with 6 bases between the two germline ends.

This chain joins TRBV30 and TRBJ1-3; D is undetermined. CDR3 length: 13 residues. Trimming pared 2 bases from V and 0 bases from J, leaving 5 bases between. Germline loops: CDR1 GTSNPN, CDR2 SVGIG (reference sequence). DNA for the CDR3: TGTGCCTGGAGTCCAGGCTCTGGAAACACCATATATTTT. As protein: CAWSPGSGNTIYF.

This chain joins TRBV7-9 and TRBJ2-1; weak D call: TRBD1 (5 bases). Deletions cut 9 bases from V and 4 bases from J, with 13 bases between. The V gene's germline CDR1 is SEHNR and CDR2 FQNEAQ (reference sequence). The CDR3 is made up of 13 amino acids. The CDR3 protein is CASLGQVYNEQFF. CDR3 coding DNA: TGTGCCAGTCTCGGACAAGTTTACAATGAGCAGTTCTTC.

The gene calls are TRBV5-1 and TRBJ2-5, with 12 nucleotides matching TRBD1. J lost 4 bases, V lost 4 bases, and 11 bases had no gene match. Germline V gene sequence: CDR1 SGHRS, CDR2 YFSETQ. CDR3 length equals 17 residues. In nucleotides, the CDR3 is TGCGCCAGCAGCCCCGGGACAGGGGGCGCAGGAATAGAGACCCAGTACTTC. Its translation: CASSPGTGGAGIETQYF.

The genes are TRBV6-6 and TRBJ2-5, with D perhaps TRBD2 (6 bases). CDR1 MNHNY and CDR2 SVGAGI come from the germline V gene (reference sequence). This CDR3 has 16 amino acids. Trimming pared 0 bases from V and 7 bases from J, leaving 18 bases between. CDR3 in amino acids: CASSYSVGTGGLTQYF. Written as DNA, the CDR3 is TGTGCCAGCAGTTACTCTGTTGGGACTGGGGGATTGACCCAGTACTTC.

The V and J genes are TRBV6-6 and TRBJ1-2, with TRBD1 as a possible D gene (5 bases). The CDR3 totals 16 residues. The V end lost 4 bases, the J end lost 4 bases, and 19 bases lay between the germline ends. Germline lookup yields CDR1 MNHNY and CDR2 SVGAGI (reference sequence). The CDR3 protein is CASSSGGTTTLYGYTF. CDR3 nucleotides: TGTGCCAGCAGTTCAGGCGGGACCACCACCCTCTATGGCTACACCTTC.

This sequence joins TRBV7-7 and TRBJ2-5; TRBD1 aligns across 7 bases. Per germline, CDR1 SSHAT and CDR2 FNYEAQ (reference sequence). V was clipped by 0 bases and J by 4 bases; unmatched bases: 11. The length of the CDR3 is 17 residues. The CDR3 protein is CASSLARIGGQTETQYF. The DNA of the CDR3 is TGTGCCAGCAGCTTAGCCCGAATAGGGGGACAGACAGAGACCCAGTACTTC.

The chain carries TRBV5-1 and TRBJ2-1, with D possibly matching TRBD1 (7 bases). The V end lost 3 bases, the J end lost 4 bases, and 14 bases lay between the germline ends. This CDR3 has 15 residues. CDR1 is SGHRS, CDR2 YFSETQ, per germline. The DNA for the CDR3 is TGCGCCAGCAGCTCTCAGGGGGGAATTTACAATGAGCAGTTCTTC. This gives the protein CASSSQGGIYNEQFF.